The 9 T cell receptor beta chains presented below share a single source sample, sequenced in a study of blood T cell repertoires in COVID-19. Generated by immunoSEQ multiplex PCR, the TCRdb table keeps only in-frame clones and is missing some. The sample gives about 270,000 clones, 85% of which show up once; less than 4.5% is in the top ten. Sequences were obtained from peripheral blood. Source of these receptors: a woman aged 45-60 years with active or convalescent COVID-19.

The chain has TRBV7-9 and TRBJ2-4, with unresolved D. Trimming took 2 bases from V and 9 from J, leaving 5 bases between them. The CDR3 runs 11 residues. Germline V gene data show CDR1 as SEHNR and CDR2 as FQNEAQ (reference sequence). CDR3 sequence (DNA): TGTGCCAGCAGCTTATACGGCATTCAGTACTTC. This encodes CASSLYGIQYF.

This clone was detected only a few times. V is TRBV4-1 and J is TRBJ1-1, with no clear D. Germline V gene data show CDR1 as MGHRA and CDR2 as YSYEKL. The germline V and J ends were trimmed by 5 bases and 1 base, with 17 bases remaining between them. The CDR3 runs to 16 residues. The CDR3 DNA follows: TGCGCCAGCAGCGCCCGTAGGAGCGCCGGGAACACTGAAGCTTTCTTT. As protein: CASSARRSAGNTEAFF.

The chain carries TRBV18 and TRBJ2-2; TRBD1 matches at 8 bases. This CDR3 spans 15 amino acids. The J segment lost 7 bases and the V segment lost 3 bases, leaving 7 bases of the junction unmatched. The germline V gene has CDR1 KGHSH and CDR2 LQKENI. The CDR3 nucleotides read TGTGCCAGCTCACCCCAGCAGGGGGCTGGCGGGGAGCTGTTTTTT. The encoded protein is CASSPQQGAGGELFF.

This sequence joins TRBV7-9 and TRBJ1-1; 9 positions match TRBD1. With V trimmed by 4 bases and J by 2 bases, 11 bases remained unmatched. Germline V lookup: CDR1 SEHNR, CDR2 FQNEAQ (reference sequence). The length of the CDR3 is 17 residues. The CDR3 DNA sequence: TGTGCCAGCAGCTCCGGACAGGGGACCGGGATAAACACTGAAGCTTTCTTT. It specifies CASSSGQGTGINTEAFF.

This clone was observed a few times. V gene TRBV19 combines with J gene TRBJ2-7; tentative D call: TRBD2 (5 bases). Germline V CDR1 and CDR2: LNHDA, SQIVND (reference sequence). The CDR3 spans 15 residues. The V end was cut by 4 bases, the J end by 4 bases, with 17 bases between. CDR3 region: CASSNPGNSLYEQYF. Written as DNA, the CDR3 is TGTGCCAGTAGTAACCCCGGGAACAGCCTTTACGAGCAGTACTTC.

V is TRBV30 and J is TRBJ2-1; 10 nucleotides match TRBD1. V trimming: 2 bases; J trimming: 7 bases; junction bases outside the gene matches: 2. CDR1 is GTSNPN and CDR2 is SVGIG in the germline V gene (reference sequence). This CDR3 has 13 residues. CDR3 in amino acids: CAWSRDRGNEQFF. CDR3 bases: TGTGCCTGGAGTCGGGACAGGGGTAATGAGCAGTTCTTC.

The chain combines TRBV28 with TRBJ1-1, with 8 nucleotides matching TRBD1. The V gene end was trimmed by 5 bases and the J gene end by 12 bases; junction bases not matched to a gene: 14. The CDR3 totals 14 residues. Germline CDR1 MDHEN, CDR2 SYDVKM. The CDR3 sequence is CASSLTTGGYDTFF. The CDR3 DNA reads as TGTGCCAGCAGTCTGACTACAGGGGGGTATGATACTTTCTTT.

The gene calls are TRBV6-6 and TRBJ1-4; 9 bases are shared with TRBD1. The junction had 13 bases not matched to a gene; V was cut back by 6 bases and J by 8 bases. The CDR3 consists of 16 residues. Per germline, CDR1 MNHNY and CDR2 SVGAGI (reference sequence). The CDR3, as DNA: TGTGCCAGCAGGCTGGACAGGGGATCGACGGGGGAAAAACTGTTTTTT. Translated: CASRLDRGSTGEKLFF.

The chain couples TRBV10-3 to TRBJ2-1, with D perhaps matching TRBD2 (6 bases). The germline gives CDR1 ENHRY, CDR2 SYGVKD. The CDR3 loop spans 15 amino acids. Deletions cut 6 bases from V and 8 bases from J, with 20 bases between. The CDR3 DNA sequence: TGTGCCATCAGGTCCCCCGGGGGTTCTAGGGATGAGCAGTTCTTC. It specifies CAIRSPGGSRDEQFF.